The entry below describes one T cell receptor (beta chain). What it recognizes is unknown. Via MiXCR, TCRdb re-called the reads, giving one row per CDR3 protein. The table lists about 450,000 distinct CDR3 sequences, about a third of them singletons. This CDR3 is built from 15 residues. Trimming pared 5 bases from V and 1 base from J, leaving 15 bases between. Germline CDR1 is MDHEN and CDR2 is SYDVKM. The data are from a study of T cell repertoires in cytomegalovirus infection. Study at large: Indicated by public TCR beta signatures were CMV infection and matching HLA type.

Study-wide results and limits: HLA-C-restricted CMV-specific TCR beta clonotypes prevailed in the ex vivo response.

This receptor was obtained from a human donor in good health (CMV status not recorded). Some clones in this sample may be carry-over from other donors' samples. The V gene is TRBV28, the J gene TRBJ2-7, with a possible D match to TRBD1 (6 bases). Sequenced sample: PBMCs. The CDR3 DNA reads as TGTGCCAGCAGTGGGGGCCGGGACATATCCTACGAGCAGTACTTC. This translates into CASSGGRDISYEQYF.